This T cell receptor (beta chain) stems from a study of beta chain features in type 1 diabetes. Study overall: Analysis included about 110 million sorted cells drawn from all samples. Whole-study results and caveats: Patients with Type 1 diabetes showed moderately but significantly shorter TCRB CDR3s in all four CD4+ subsets.

Details on this clone: Antigen unknown.

Expressed TCRB transcripts were sequenced after all isolated RNA was converted to cDNA. Mean read depth for naive, central memory and regulatory T cell samples was approximately 3.57 million reads. Method: immunoSEQ multiplex PCR; TCRdb's copy keeps in-frame clones and lacks some. The sample records hundreds of thousands of clones, 11% to 15% being singletons. Material: naive CD4+ T cells from blood. This clonotype originated in a man aged 18-30 years with type 1 diabetes.

Here the CDR3 DNA reads TGTGCCAGCACGGGGTGGGAAAACATTCAGTACTTC. Translated: CASTGWENIQYF. The gene calls are TRBV6-1 and TRBJ2-4; a possible D gene is TRBD2 (5 bases). The CDR3 is made up of 12 amino acids. Germline CDR1 and CDR2: MNHNS and SASEGT. V was shortened by 7 bases and J by 5 bases, with 9 bases between the two germline ends.